The 8 T cell receptor beta chains in this list originate from one sample, sequenced in a study of neurological immune-mediated disorders. TCRdb independently ran MiXCR on the 5' RACE reads; one entry per CDR3 protein. The sample has around 60,000 distinct CDR3 sequences, about 3.7% seen once. Sequences were obtained from PBMCs. Source of these receptors: a woman aged 55-75 years with multiple sclerosis.

This clonotype is labeled medium-sized. The V call is TRBV20-1, the J call TRBJ1-5; perhaps TRBD1 as D (5 bases). With 4 bases removed from V and 7 bases from J, the gap between germline ends came to 17 bases. CDR3 length: 14 amino acids. The germline V gene has CDR1 DFQATT and CDR2 SNEGSKA (reference sequence). The CDR3 here is CSANQGWLWQPQHF. The CDR3 bases are TGCAGTGCTAATCAGGGTTGGCTGTGGCAGCCCCAGCATTTT.

This clonotype appeared many times. This sequence joins TRBV28 and TRBJ2-1, with D possibly called TRBD1 or TRBD2 (5 bases each). Germline V gene data show CDR1 as MDHEN and CDR2 as SYDVKM. Trimming pared 5 bases from V and 5 bases from J, leaving 10 bases between. The CDR3 covers 13 residues. The DNA for the CDR3 is TGTGCCAGCAGTACGGGACGGGACAATGAGCAGTTCTTC. Protein: CASSTGRDNEQFF. Combining the CDR3 with reference TRBV28 and TRBJ2-1 gives the whole variable domain DVKVTQSSRYLVKRTGEKVFLECVQDMDHENMFWYRQDPGLGLRLIYFSYDVKMKEKGDIPEGYSVSREKKERFSLILESASTNQTSMYLCASSTGRDNEQFFGPGTRLTVL.

This clonotype occurred many times. The V call is TRBV20-1, the J call TRBJ2-1, with 13 bases aligning to TRBD2. The CDR3 is made up of 13 amino acids. V gave up 3 bases and J gave up 7 bases; unmatched junction bases: 0. Per the germline V gene, CDR1 is DFQATT and CDR2 is SNEGSKA (reference sequence). CDR3 sequence (DNA): TGCAGTGCTAGGGGACTAGCGGGAAATGAGCAGTTCTTC. It codes for CSARGLAGNEQFF.

This clonotype was observed many times. This chain connects TRBV5-1 to TRBJ2-7; 10 bases agree with TRBD2. The CDR3 is 15 residues long. Trimming removed 7 bases from V and 3 bases from J; junction bases left unmatched: 10. Germline values: CDR1 SGHRS, CDR2 YFSETQ. The chain's CDR3 is CASASLAGENYEQYF. In DNA, the CDR3 is TGCGCCAGCGCATCCCTAGCGGGAGAGAACTACGAGCAGTACTTC.

The table lists this clonotype with many counts. The chain uses TRBV7-9 and TRBJ1-5; no reliable D call. The CDR3 has 15 amino acids. With 4 bases removed from V and 2 bases from J, the gap between germline ends came to 12 bases. The germline V gene has CDR1 SEHNR and CDR2 FQNEAQ (reference sequence). The CDR3 here is CASSSGDIGNQPQHF. CDR3 sequence (DNA): TGTGCCAGCAGCTCCGGTGACATTGGCAATCAGCCCCAGCATTTT. The whole variable domain, remainder taken from reference TRBV7-9 and TRBJ1-5, is DTGVSQNPRHKITKRGQNVTFRCDPISEHNRLYWYRQTLGQGPEFLTYFQNEAQLEKSRLLSDRFSAERPKGSFSTLEIQRTEQGDSAMYLCASSSGDIGNQPQHFGDGTRLSIL.

This clonotype was observed many times. The chain combines TRBV5-1 with TRBJ2-1; D is ambiguous. CDR1 and CDR2 (germline): SGHRS, YFSETQ. Trimming removed 1 base at V and 10 bases at J, with 6 bases between. The CDR3 is 11 residues long. DNA of the CDR3: TGCGCCAGCAGCTTGATGAGGGAGCAGTTCTTC. Its translation: CASSLMREQFF. The full variable domain, rest sourced from reference TRBV5-1 and TRBJ2-1, is KAGVTQTPRYLIKTRGQQVTLSCSPISGHRSVSWYQQTPGQGLQFLFEYFSETQRNKGNFPGRFSGRQFSNSRSEMNVSTLELGDSALYLCASSLMREQFFGPGTRLTVL.

This clonotype showed up just a few times. This chain links TRBV5-1 with TRBJ2-7, with a tentative D call TRBD2 (6 bases). V lost 0 bases and J 2 bases, leaving 12 bases between the germline ends. Germline CDR1 reads SGHRS; CDR2 reads YFSETQ. The CDR3 covers 15 residues. CDR3 protein: CASSLASGEAYEQYF. CDR3 nucleotides: TGCGCCAGCAGCTTGGCTTCGGGAGAGGCCTACGAGCAGTACTTC.

This clonotype was seen many times. The CDR3, as DNA: TGTGCCAGCAGTGCAGGACAGGGCTCCTACAATGAGCAGTTCTTC. Amino acid sequence: CASSAGQGSYNEQFF. The chain links TRBV6-5 to TRBJ2-1; 8 nucleotides match TRBD1. The CDR3 is made up of 15 amino acids. Germline CDR1 is MNHEY and CDR2 is SVGAGI. V trimming: 5 bases; J trimming: 0 bases; junction bases outside the gene matches: 3.